This T cell receptor (beta chain) was retrieved from a study of CD8+ T cells in alopecia areata. This clone has just a few counts. Investigators isolated RNA and reverse transcribed it into cDNA to act as the sequencing template. Using immunoSEQ multiplex PCR, the repertoire was profiled, and TCRdb retains in-frame clones only, with some absent. The sample lists over 110,000 clones, 40% to 55% occurring once. This CDR3 contains 11 residues. V shed 1 base and J 13 bases; nucleotides not matched to a gene: 2. Germline CDR1 and CDR2: SGHAT and FQNNGV. This clonotype was sampled from a human donor with alopecia areata. The specimen comprised CD4+ T cells sorted from blood, sampled at week 0. The rearrangement uses TRBV11-2 and TRBJ2-5; 8 bases are a match to TRBD1. The CDR3 here is CASSLVGTGYF. CDR3 DNA: TGTGCCAGCAGCTTAGTCGGGACAGGGTACTTC.